This T cell receptor (beta chain) was identified in a study of blood T cell repertoires in COVID-19. This clone turned up a few times. Assay: immunoSEQ multiplex PCR; the TCRdb copy retains only in-frame clones and omits some. The repertoire consists of over 90,000 clones, with around four fifths occurring once and the leading ten covering 8.5% to 10%. The length of the CDR3 is 16 residues. The germline V gene encodes CDR1 MNHEY and CDR2 SVGEGT. The V and J ends lost 2 bases and 1 base respectively, with 14 bases between them. The sample comprised peripheral blood. The source is a middle-aged man with active or convalescent COVID-19. The rearrangement links TRBV6-2 or TRBV6-3 to TRBJ1-1, with D hard to call. CDR3 DNA: TGTGCCAGCAGTTACGAGGGTGGCCGGACGAACACTGAAGCTTTCTTT. Protein: CASSYEGGRTNTEAFF.